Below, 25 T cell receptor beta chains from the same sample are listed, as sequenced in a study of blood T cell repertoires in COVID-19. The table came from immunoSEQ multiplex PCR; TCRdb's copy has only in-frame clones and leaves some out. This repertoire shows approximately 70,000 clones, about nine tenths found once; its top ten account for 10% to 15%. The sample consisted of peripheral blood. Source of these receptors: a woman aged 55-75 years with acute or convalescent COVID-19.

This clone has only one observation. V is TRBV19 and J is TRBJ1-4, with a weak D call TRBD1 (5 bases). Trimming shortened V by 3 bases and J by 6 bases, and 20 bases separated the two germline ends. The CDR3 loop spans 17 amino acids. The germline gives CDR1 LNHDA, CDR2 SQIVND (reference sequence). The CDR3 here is CASSMVDGALPHEKLFF. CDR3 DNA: TGTGCCAGTAGTATGGTTGATGGGGCACTTCCTCATGAAAAACTGTTTTTT. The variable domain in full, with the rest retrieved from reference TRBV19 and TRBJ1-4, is DGGITQSPKYLFRKEGQNVTLSCEQNLNHDAMYWYRQDPGQGLRLIYYSQIVNDFQKGDIAEGYSVSREKKESFPLTVTSAQKNPTAFYLCASSMVDGALPHEKLFFGSGTQLSVL.

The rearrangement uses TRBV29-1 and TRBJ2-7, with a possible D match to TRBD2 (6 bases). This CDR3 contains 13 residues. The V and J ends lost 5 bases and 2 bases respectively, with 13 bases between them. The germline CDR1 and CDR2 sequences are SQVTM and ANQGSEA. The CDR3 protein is CSVSRGTAYEQYF. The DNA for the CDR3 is TGCAGCGTTAGCCGGGGGACGGCCTACGAGCAGTACTTC.

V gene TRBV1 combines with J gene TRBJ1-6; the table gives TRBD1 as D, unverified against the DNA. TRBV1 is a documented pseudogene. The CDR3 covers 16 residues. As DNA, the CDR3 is TGCACCAGCAGCCAAGGAGAACAGGGGATTAATTCACCCCTCCACTTT. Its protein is CTSSQGEQGINSPLHF.

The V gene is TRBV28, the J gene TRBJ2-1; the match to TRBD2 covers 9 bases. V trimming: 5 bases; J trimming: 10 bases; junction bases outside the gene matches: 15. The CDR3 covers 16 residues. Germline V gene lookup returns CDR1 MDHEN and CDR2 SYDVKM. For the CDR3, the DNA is TGTGCCAGCAGTCTCTCTTCGGCGGGGGGGCTCCGAGAGCAGTTCTTC. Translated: CASSLSSAGGLREQFF.

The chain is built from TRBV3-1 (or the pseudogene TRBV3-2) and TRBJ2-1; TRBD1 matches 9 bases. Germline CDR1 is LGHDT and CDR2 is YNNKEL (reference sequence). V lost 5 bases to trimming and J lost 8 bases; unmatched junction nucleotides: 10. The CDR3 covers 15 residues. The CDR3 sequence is CASSVGTGIPHEQFF. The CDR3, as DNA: TGTGCCAGCAGCGTGGGGACAGGGATCCCCCATGAGCAGTTCTTC.

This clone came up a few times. CDR3 sequence: CASSQAPGLAGENEQFF. The CDR3 coding sequence is TGCGCCAGCAGCCAAGCTCCCGGACTAGCGGGGGAAAATGAGCAGTTCTTC. V and J are TRBV4-1 and TRBJ2-1; 13 bases are shared with TRBD2. CDR1 and CDR2 (germline): MGHRA, YSYEKL. The CDR3 totals 17 residues. The V segment lost 1 base and the J segment 7 bases; nucleotides outside the gene matches: 7.

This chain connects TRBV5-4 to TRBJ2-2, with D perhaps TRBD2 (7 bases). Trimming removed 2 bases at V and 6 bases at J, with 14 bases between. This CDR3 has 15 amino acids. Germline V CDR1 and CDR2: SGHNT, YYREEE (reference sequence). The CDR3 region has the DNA TGTGCCAGCAGCTTCGGGGGGCGGGAAGCCGGGGAGCTGTTTTTT. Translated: CASSFGGREAGELFF.

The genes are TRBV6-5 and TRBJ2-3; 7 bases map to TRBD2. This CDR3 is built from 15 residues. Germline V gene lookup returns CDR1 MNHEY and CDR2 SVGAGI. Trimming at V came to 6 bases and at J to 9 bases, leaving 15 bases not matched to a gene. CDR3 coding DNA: TGTGCCAGCAGCCGGGGGGAGCAAGGCGGAGGCACGCAGTATTTT. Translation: CASSRGEQGGGTQYF.

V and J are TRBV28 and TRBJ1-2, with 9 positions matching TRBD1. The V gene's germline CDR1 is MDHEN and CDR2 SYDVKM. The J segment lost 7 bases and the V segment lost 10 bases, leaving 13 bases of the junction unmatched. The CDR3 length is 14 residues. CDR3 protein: CATIQGQGYGGYTF. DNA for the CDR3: TGTGCCACAATTCAGGGACAGGGATACGGTGGCTACACCTTC.

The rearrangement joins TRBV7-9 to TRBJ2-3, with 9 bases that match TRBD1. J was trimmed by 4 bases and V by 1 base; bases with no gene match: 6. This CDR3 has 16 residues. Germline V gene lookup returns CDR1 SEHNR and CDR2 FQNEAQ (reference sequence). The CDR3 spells CASSLETGGVADTQYF. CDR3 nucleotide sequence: TGTGCCAGCAGCTTAGAGACAGGGGGAGTGGCAGATACGCAGTATTTT. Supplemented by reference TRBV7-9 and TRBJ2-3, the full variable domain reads DTGVSQNPRHKITKRGQNVTFRCDPISEHNRLYWYRQTLGQGPEFLTYFQNEAQLEKSRLLSDRFSAERPKGSFSTLEIQRTEQGDSAMYLCASSLETGGVADTQYFGPGTRLTVL.

The DNA of the CDR3 is TGTGCCAGCTCACCGACCGGGACAGGGTCGCTCGAGCAGTACTTC. This gives the protein CASSPTGTGSLEQYF. This rearrangement joins TRBV18 to TRBJ2-7; 9 bases map to TRBD1. Germline V gene data show CDR1 as KGHSH and CDR2 as LQKENI. The CDR3 is 15 residues long. Trimming removed 3 bases from V and 6 bases from J; junction bases left unmatched: 9.

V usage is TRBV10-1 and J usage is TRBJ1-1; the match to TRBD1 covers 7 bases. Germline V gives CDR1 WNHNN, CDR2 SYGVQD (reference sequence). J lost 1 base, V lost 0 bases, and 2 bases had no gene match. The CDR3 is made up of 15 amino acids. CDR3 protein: CASSESRDRNTEAFF. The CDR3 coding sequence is TGCGCCAGCAGTGAGTCCCGGGACAGGAACACTGAAGCTTTCTTT.

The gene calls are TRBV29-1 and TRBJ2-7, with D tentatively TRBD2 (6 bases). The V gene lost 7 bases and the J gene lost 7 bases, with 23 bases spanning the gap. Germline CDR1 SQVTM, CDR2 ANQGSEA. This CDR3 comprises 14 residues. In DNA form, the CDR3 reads TGCAGCGCTCAAACTGATCCGGGGGTCGGAGAGCAGTACTTC. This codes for CSAQTDPGVGEQYF.

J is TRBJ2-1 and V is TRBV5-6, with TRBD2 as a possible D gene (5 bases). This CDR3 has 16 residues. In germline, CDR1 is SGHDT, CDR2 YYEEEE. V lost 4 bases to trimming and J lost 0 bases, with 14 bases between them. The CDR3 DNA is TGTGCCAGCAGCCACGGACGGGATAGCTCCTACAATGAGCAGTTCTTC. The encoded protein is CASSHGRDSSYNEQFF.

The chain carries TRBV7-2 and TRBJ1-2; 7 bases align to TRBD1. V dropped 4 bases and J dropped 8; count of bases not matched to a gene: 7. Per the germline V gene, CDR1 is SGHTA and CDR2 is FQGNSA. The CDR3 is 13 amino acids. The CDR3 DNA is TGTGCCAGCAGCTCCCAGACAGGGCGAGGCTACACCTTC. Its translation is CASSSQTGRGYTF.

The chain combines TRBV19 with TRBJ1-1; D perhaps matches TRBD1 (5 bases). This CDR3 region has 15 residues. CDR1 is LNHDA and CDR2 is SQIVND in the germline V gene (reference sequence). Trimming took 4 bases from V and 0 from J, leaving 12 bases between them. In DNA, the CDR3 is TGTGCCAGTAGTACATTGGGGGGGGTGAACACTGAAGCTTTCTTT. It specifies CASSTLGGVNTEAFF. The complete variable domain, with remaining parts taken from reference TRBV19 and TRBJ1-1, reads DGGITQSPKYLFRKEGQNVTLSCEQNLNHDAMYWYRQDPGQGLRLIYYSQIVNDFQKGDIAEGYSVSREKKESFPLTVTSAQKNPTAFYLCASSTLGGVNTEAFFGQGTRLTVV.

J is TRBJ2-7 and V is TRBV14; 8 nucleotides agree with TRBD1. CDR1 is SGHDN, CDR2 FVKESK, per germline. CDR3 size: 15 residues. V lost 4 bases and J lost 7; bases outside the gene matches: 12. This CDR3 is CASSLLGQGDREQYF. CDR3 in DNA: TGTGCCAGCAGCCTCTTAGGACAGGGAGATCGGGAGCAGTACTTC.

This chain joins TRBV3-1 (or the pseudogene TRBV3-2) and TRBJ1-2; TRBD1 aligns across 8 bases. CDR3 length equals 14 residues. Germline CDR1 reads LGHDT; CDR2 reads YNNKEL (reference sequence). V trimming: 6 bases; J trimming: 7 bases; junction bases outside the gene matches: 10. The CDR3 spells CASRNSDRVSGYTF. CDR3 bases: TGTGCCAGCAGGAACTCGGACAGGGTGTCTGGCTACACCTTC.

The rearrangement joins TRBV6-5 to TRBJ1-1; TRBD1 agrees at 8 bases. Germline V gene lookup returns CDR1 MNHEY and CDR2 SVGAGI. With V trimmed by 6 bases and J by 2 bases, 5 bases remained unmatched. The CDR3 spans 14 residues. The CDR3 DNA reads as TGTGCCAGCAGGGGAGGGACAGGCAACACTGAAGCTTTCTTT. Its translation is CASRGGTGNTEAFF.

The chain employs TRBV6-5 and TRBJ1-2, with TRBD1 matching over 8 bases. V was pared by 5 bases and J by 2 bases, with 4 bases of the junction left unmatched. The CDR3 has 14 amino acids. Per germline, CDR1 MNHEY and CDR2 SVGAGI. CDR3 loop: CASSPRTGNYGYTF. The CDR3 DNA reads TGTGCCAGCAGTCCCCGGACAGGGAACTATGGCTACACCTTC.

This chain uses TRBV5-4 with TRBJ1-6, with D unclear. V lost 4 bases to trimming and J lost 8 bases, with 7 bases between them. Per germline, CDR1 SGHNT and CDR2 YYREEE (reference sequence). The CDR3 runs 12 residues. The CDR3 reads CASSMRDSPLHF. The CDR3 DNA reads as TGTGCCAGCAGCATGAGGGATTCACCCCTCCACTTT.

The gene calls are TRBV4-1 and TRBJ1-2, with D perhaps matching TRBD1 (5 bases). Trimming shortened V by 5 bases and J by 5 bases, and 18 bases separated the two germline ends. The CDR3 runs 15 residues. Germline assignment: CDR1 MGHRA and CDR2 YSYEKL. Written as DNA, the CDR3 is TGCGCCAGCAGCGCCCGGGACGCCGGAGGGTATGGCTACACCTTC. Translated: CASSARDAGGYGYTF.

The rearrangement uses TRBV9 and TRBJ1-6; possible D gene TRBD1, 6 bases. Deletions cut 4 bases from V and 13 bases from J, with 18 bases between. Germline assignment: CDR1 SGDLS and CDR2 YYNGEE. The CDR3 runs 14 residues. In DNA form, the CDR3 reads TGTGCCAGCAGCCCACAGGGACACAGCGTGCCCCTCCACTTT. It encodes CASSPQGHSVPLHF. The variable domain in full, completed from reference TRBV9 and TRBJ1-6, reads DSGVTQTPKHLITATGQRVTLRCSPRSGDLSVYWYQQSLDQGLQFLIQYYNGEERAKGNILERFSAQQFPDLHSELNLSSLELGDSALYFCASSPQGHSVPLHFGNGTRLTVT.

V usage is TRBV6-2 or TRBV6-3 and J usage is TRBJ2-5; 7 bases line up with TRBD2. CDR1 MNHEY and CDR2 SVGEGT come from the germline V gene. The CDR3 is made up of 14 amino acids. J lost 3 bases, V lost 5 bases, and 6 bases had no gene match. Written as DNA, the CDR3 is TGTGCCAGCAGTCCCATGGGGGGGGAAGAGACCCAGTACTTC. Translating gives CASSPMGGEETQYF.

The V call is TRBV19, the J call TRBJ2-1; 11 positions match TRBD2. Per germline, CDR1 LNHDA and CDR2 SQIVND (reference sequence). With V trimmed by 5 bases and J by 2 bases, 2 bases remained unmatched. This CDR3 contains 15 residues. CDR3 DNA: TGTGCCAGTAGTCCTAGCGGGGGGACCTACAATGAGCAGTTCTTC. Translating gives CASSPSGGTYNEQFF.